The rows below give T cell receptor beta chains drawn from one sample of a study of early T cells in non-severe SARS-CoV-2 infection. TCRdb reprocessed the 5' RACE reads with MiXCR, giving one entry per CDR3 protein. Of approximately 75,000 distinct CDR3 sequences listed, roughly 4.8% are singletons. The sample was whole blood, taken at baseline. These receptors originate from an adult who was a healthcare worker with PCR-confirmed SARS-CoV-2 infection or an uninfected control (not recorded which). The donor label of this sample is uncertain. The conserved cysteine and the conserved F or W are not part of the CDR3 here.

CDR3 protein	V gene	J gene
SHSGLAGPERAPYEQY	TRBV20-1	TRBJ2-7
ASSSNRVHRIYEQY	TRBV27	TRBJ2-7
ASSFRNNEQF	TRBV5-1	TRBJ2-1
AISEFNILGGLTYEQY	TRBV10-3	TRBJ2-7
ASSLWQGGYT	TRBV12-3/TRBV12-4	TRBJ1-2
ASSQPGQGKDEQF	TRBV27	TRBJ2-1
ASSLSVQGKNTGELF	TRBV7-9	TRBJ2-2
AISESAGNYGYT	TRBV10-3	TRBJ1-2
ASSPLLAASDTQY	TRBV7-7	TRBJ2-3
ASSFRGVNTEAF	TRBV5-6	TRBJ1-1
ASSPGRWSSGNTIY	TRBV7-9	TRBJ1-3
ASSLTGGDAKNIQY	TRBV28	TRBJ2-4
ASSDPIQGTNEKLF	TRBV10-2	TRBJ1-4
ASSHRGTEAF	TRBV4-2	TRBJ1-1
ASSITNRAPYNSPLH	TRBV6-5	TRBJ1-6
ASSSINPNEQF	TRBV11-1	TRBJ2-1
ASGSGINEQF	TRBV6-5	TRBJ2-1
ATSLRQDGYT	TRBV15	TRBJ1-2
ASSIWDRASYEQY	TRBV19	TRBJ2-7
ASREAGVSYEQY	TRBV6-6	TRBJ2-7
ASSFQGENYGYT	TRBV28	TRBJ1-2
ASSSVLGGGTDTQY	TRBV6-2/TRBV6-3	TRBJ2-3
ASSPPRGPADTGELF	TRBV6-5	TRBJ2-2
ASSSTLGRGNTIY	TRBV7-2	TRBJ1-3
ASSPAPPSVTDTQY	TRBV11-3	TRBJ2-3
ASSLSQAANTGELF	TRBV5-5	TRBJ2-2
SVASETQY	TRBV29-1	TRBJ2-5
ASSYRMTQGTGELF	TRBV6-5	TRBJ2-2
ASSLAVASTDTQY	TRBV11-2	TRBJ2-3
ASSSRDRGIFNYGYT	TRBV12-3/TRBV12-4	TRBJ1-2
ASSWTDSGNTIY	TRBV7-2	TRBJ1-3
ASSLGLAKETQY	TRBV11-2	TRBJ2-5
ASSPGTPTDTQY	TRBV7-2	TRBJ2-3
ASSLAVQAPYGYT	TRBV5-1	TRBJ1-2
SGALAVDTEAF	TRBV29-1	TRBJ1-1
ASSQTSGQGYEQY	TRBV19	TRBJ2-7
ASRAGQTNTEAF	TRBV5-4	TRBJ1-1
AWSVHTGQGGTQY	TRBV30	TRBJ2-5
ASSGTGGFTEAF	TRBV10-1	TRBJ1-1
SARGTEATNEKLF	TRBV20-1	TRBJ1-4
ASSQGSGGVADTQY	TRBV4-1	TRBJ2-3
ASSLEAGSYGYT	TRBV11-2	TRBJ1-2
ASSLGQKETQY	TRBV12-3/TRBV12-4	TRBJ2-5
ASSQVSGGPQH	TRBV4-3	TRBJ1-5
ASSQESTGLLTGYT	TRBV4-1	TRBJ1-2
AIWDRLTAEAF	TRBV7-7	TRBJ1-1
ASSLLEDTDTQY	TRBV12-3/TRBV12-4	TRBJ2-3
ASSFRTSAGELF	TRBV12-3/TRBV12-4	TRBJ2-2
ASGVGRINEQF	TRBV6-4	TRBJ2-1
ASSLGGGHETEAF	TRBV11-2	TRBJ1-1
ASAGLAGGRLNEQF	TRBV6-1	TRBJ2-1
ASSSPNTEAF	TRBV28	TRBJ1-1
ASNGDRNTGELF	TRBV19	TRBJ2-2
ASSLADKGYT	TRBV7-9	TRBJ1-2
ASHRDNRAQSGNTIY	TRBV7-2	TRBJ1-3
AWSGGGEQF	TRBV30	TRBJ2-1
ASSRKTDQETQY	TRBV19	TRBJ2-5
ASSDLSGGYNEQF	TRBV10-1	TRBJ2-1
ASSPAGGPFNEQF	TRBV7-9	TRBJ2-1